The T cell receptor (beta chain) described here comes from a study of identical twins. Whole-study results and caveats: A partial confounding effect on zero-insertion analyses could come from invariant MAIT and iNKT cells. Fewer insertions marked abundant cord blood beta clonotypes; young adult naive trended weakly, memory not at all.

TCRdb fed the 5' RACE reads into MiXCR, producing one record per CDR3 protein. The sample has hundreds of thousands of distinct CDR3 sequences; 8.5% to 9% are singletons. Regarding this clonotype: Its specificity is not known.

Healthy Caucasian individuals made up all the donors. CDR1 and CDR2 from the germline V gene are DFQATT and SNEGSKA (reference sequence). The CDR3 is 12 residues long. V was trimmed by 4 bases and J by 2 bases, leaving 9 bases between them. These same records also appear under a second study, on yellow fever vaccine responses in identical twins.

The chain has TRBV20-1 and TRBJ2-7; weak D call: TRBD2 (6 bases). This receptor was identified in a woman between 18 and 30 years old in good health. The sequencing input was PBMCs. The CDR3 is CSATSATYEQYF. CDR3 in DNA: TGCAGTGCTACTAGCGCGACCTACGAGCAGTACTTC.